This record looks at one T cell receptor beta chain sequence and its context. Antigen specificity is unknown. A second PCR of about 6 to 12 cycles used a sample-barcoded 5' primer and a J-beta primer mix. TCRdb reanalysed the 5' RACE reads using MiXCR and keeps one entry per CDR3 protein. The sample yields about 1,500,000 distinct CDR3 sequences, roughly 27% seen once. The source of the sample is a study of blood T cells in healthy people across ages. At the level of the study: The template switching approach captured approximately one barcoded beta molecule for every two T cells. Study results and caveats: Donor CMV status, an unknown factor, possibly confounded changes in expanded clonotypes.

V dropped 7 bases and J dropped 2; count of bases not matched to a gene: 8. The CDR3 spans 15 residues. The germline gives CDR1 LNHDA, CDR2 SQIVND (reference sequence). The V call is TRBV19, the J call TRBJ2-4, with 7 positions matching TRBD1. The receptor was derived from a woman aged 30 to 39 in good health. Sequencing was performed on blood. The CDR3 region has the DNA TGTGCCAGTAACAAGGAGACAGGGACCAAAAACATTCAGTACTTC. Its translation: CASNKETGTKNIQYF.